This entry describes one T cell receptor beta chain. Germline V CDR1 and CDR2: MNHEY, SMNVEV (reference sequence). V was trimmed by 2 bases and J by 5 bases, leaving 10 bases between them. The CDR3 has 13 amino acids. The data were taken from a study of CD8+ T cells in alopecia areata. Noted treatment: oral pan-JAK inhibitor, 5-10 mg twice daily. Isolated RNA was reverse transcribed into cDNA used as the sequencing template. The assay was immunoSEQ multiplex PCR, and TCRdb's table has in-frame clones only and misses some. The sample has about 190,000 clones; about three fifths are singletons. This TCR derives from a human donor with alopecia areata. The gene calls are TRBV27 and TRBJ2-7; D remains ambiguous. Material: CD8+ T cells sorted from blood, obtained at week 24, from a patient treated with tofacitinib. CDR3 coding DNA: TGTGCCAGCAGTTTAAGCCCTTATAACGAGCAGTACTTC. It codes for CASSLSPYNEQYF.